This paragraph reports one T cell receptor (beta chain). Its antigen remains unidentified. The data originate from a study of tumor and adjacent non-tumor tissue in lung cancer. Study at large: Histology: 12 adenocarcinoma, 2 squamous cell carcinoma, 1 small cell lung cancer.

Looked up from germline, CDR1 is MNHEY and CDR2 is SVGAGI. The CDR3 has 16 amino acids. Three rounds of nested PCR, following a modified ARM-PCR protocol, produced the TCRbeta library. TCRdb fed the multiplex PCR reads into MiXCR, producing one record per CDR3 protein. The top ten clones hold around 13% of a sample with about 76,000 distinct CDR3 sequences, around 70% of them seen once. RNA was extracted from bulk tissue without any cell sorting. Study-level results: Higher tumor TCR diversity was associated with shorter survival. Compared with tumor, normal lung showed significantly lower TCR diversity.

The gene calls are TRBV6-5 and TRBJ2-6; D assignment may be TRBD1 or TRBD2 (5 bases each). The receptor was isolated from an older woman with non-small cell lung cancer. Material for sequencing was lung tumor tissue. Here the CDR3 DNA reads TGTACAAGCAGTTACTCGATGGACTCTGGGGCCTACGCCCTGACTTTC. Translating gives CTSSYSMDSGAYALTF.